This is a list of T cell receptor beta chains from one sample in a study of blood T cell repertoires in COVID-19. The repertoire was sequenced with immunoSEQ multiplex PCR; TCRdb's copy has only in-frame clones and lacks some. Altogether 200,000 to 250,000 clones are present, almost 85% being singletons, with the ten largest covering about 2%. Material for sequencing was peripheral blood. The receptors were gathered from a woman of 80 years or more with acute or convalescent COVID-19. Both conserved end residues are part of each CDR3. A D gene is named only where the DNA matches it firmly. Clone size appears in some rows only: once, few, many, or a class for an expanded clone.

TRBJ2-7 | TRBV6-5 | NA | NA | TGTGCCAGCAGCACAGGGTTTACGGGTAGCCACGAGCAGTACTTC | CASSTGFTGSHEQYF
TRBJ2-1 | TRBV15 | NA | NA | TGTGCCACCAGCAGAGATCTAACGGGGTACAATGAGCAGTTCTTC | CATSRDLTGYNEQFF
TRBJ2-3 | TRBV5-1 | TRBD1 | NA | TGCGCCAGCAGCTTGGCGGGGCAGGGGGGCACAGATACGCAGTATTTT | CASSLAGQGGTDTQYF
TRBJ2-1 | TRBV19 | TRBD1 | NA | TGTGCCAGTAGTAGTAGCCTTGGGACAGGGAGCAATGAGCAGTTCTTC | CASSSSLGTGSNEQFF
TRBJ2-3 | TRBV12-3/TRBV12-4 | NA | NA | TGTGCCAGCAGTTTGGGAGGATTAGATACGCAGTATTTT | CASSLGGLDTQYF
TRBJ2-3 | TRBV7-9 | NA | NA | TGTGCCAGCAGCTCCAAGGGACTTTTGTTGATGGATACGCAGTATTTT | CASSSKGLLLMDTQYF
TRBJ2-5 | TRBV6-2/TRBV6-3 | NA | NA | TGTGCCAGCAGTTACGGTCAGGAGACCCAGTACTTC | CASSYGQETQYF
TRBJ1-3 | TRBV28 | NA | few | TGTGCCAGCAGTCTACTACAGGTGGCTGGAAACACCATATATTTT | CASSLLQVAGNTIYF
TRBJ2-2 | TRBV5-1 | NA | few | TGCGCCAGCTTCCGCGGAGAAACGAACACCGGGGAGCTGTTTTTT | CASFRGETNTGELFF
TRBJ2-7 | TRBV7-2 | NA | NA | TGTGCCAGCAGCTCGTCCTCCTACGAGCAGTACTTC | CASSSSSYEQYF
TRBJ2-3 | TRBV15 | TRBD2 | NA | TGTGCCACCAGCACCAGGACTAGCGGACAAGATACGCAGTATTTT | CATSTRTSGQDTQYF
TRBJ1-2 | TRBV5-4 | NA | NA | TGTGCCAGCAGCCCCAGTCTTAACTATGGCTACACCTTC | CASSPSLNYGYTF
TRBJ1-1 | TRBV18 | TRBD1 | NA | TGTGCCAGCTCACCAGGACAGGCGAGGAACACTGAAGCTTTCTTT | CASSPGQARNTEAFF
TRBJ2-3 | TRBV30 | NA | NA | TGTGCCTGGACCTCCGTCACAGATACGCAGTATTTT | CAWTSVTDTQYF
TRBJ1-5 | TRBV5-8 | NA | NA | TGTGCCAGCAGCCCCGGCAGGCAATCAGCCCAGCATTTT | CASSPGRQSAQHF
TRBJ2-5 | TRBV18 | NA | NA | TGTGCCAGCTCACCGCAAACTCAGGGGGGCCTAGAGACCCAGTACTTC | CASSPQTQGGLETQYF
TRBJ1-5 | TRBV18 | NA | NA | TGTGCCAGCTCACTAGAGGTGGGCGCCGCCCAGGGTCAGCCCCAGCATTTT | CASSLEVGAAQGQPQHF